The 21 T cell receptor beta chains below were found in one sample sequenced in a study of CD8 T cells in Susac syndrome. RNA in amounts of about 0.5 to 1 ug was reverse transcribed with random hexamers. TCRdb reanalysed the immunoSEQ multiplex PCR reads using MiXCR and keeps one entry per CDR3 protein. Among 110,000 to 150,000 distinct CDR3 sequences listed, 90% to 97% were seen once. The sample taken for sequencing was CD4+ T cells from PBMCs. Source of these receptors: a human donor with Susac syndrome.

This rearrangement joins TRBV20-1 to TRBJ2-5; possible D gene TRBD1, 6 bases. The germline V gene has CDR1 DFQATT and CDR2 SNEGSKA (reference sequence). This CDR3 is 14 amino acids long. The germline V and J ends were trimmed by 3 bases and 0 bases, with 11 bases remaining between them. Here the CDR3 DNA reads TGCAGTGCTAGGTCCTACAGGGACCAAGAGACCCAGTACTTC. Protein: CSARSYRDQETQYF.

This clonotype was found once. The chain couples TRBV28 to TRBJ2-7; no clear D. Germline values: CDR1 MDHEN, CDR2 SYDVKM. The CDR3 covers 12 residues. The ends were cut back, 7 bases at V and 9 bases at J, with 16 bases in the middle. CDR3 sequence (DNA): TGTGCCAGCACCCCCCAAGTGGGCACGCAGTACTTC. Protein sequence: CASTPQVGTQYF.

The V call is TRBV12-5, the J call TRBJ2-7, with D possibly TRBD2 on 5 matching bases. The germline gives CDR1 LGHNT, CDR2 FRNRAP. V lost 6 bases and J 0 bases, leaving 6 bases between the germline ends. This CDR3 spans 12 amino acids. The CDR3 reads CASGTSSYEQYF. CDR3 DNA: TGTGCTAGTGGAACTAGCTCCTACGAGCAGTACTTC.

The gene calls are TRBV2 and TRBJ2-7; 11 nucleotides agree with TRBD2. The trim removed 4 bases at V and 6 bases at J, leaving 8 bases unmatched. The length of the CDR3 is 15 residues. The germline gives CDR1 SNHLY, CDR2 FYNNEI. In DNA, the CDR3 is TGTGCCAGCAGTGTTGATAGCGGGGGGGCCCCCGAGCAGTACTTC. The encoded protein is CASSVDSGGAPEQYF.

The rearrangement uses TRBV19 and TRBJ2-1; possible D gene TRBD2, 6 bases. The CDR3 has 14 amino acids. The germline V gene encodes CDR1 LNHDA and CDR2 SQIVND (reference sequence). V gave up 4 bases and J gave up 1 base, with 8 bases separating them. CDR3 protein: CASSTGVSYNEQFF. As DNA, the CDR3 is TGTGCCAGTAGTACGGGGGTATCCTACAATGAGCAGTTCTTC.

The chain combines TRBV3-1 with TRBJ2-7; 8 bases line up with TRBD1. The V gene's germline CDR1 is LGHDT and CDR2 YNNKEL (reference sequence). J gave up 5 bases and V 2 bases, and 2 bases lay outside the gene matches. The CDR3 runs 13 residues. The chain's CDR3 is CASSQQGADEQYF. The CDR3 coding sequence is TGTGCCAGCAGCCAACAGGGGGCTGACGAGCAGTACTTC.

The chain links TRBV27 to TRBJ1-2, with 9 bases identical to TRBD1. Germline V gene data show CDR1 as MNHEY and CDR2 as SMNVEV (reference sequence). Trimming removed 2 bases from V and 6 bases from J; junction bases left unmatched: 7. CDR3 length equals 15 residues. This chain's CDR3 is CASSLTPDRGNGYTF. CDR3 in DNA: TGTGCCAGCAGTTTAACTCCGGACAGGGGTAATGGCTACACCTTC.

The chain links TRBV7-6 to TRBJ2-2; 9 positions match TRBD2. This CDR3 contains 16 residues. J gave up 2 bases and V 4 bases, and 5 bases lay outside the gene matches. Looked up from germline, CDR1 is SGHVS and CDR2 is FNYEAQ. The CDR3 DNA follows: TGTGCCAGCAGCTCTCGGACTAGCGCCAACACCGGGGAGCTGTTTTTT. Its protein product is CASSSRTSANTGELFF.

In nucleotides, the CDR3 is TGCGCCAGCAGCCACGTCACCGGGACTAGAATGCAGTTCTTC. It translates to CASSHVTGTRMQFF. This sequence joins TRBV4-1 and TRBJ2-1; TRBD2 matches 8 bases. The V gene end was trimmed by 3 bases and the J gene end by 12 bases; junction bases not matched to a gene: 10. The CDR3 has 14 amino acids. In germline, CDR1 is MGHRA, CDR2 YSYEKL.

The gene calls are TRBV29-1 and TRBJ2-5, with 9 bases aligning to TRBD2. This CDR3 is 11 amino acids long. Germline trimming cut 6 bases from V and 9 bases from J; bases unmatched to any gene: 5. CDR1 SQVTM and CDR2 ANQGSEA come from the germline V gene. The CDR3 protein is CSVQREAAQYF. The CDR3 coding sequence is TGCAGCGTGCAGCGGGAGGCGGCCCAGTACTTC.

The chain has TRBV15 and TRBJ2-3; D gene unclear. Trimming removed 4 bases from V and 7 bases from J, with 9 bases in between. Germline CDR1 reads LNHNV; CDR2 reads YYDKDF (reference sequence). CDR3 length: 12 amino acids. CDR3 protein: CATSTSRYTQYF. The DNA of the CDR3 is TGTGCCACCAGCACCTCTAGATATACGCAGTATTTT. The whole variable domain, filled in from reference TRBV15 and TRBJ2-3, reads DAMVIQNPRYQVTQFGKPVTLSCSQTLNHNVMYWYQQKSSQAPKLLFHYYDKDFNNEADTPDNFQSRRPNTSFCFLDIRSPGLGDTAMYLCATSTSRYTQYFGPGTRLTVL.

In its sample, this clonotype was seen once. The chain carries TRBV2 and TRBJ2-1, with 7 bases fitting TRBD2. Looked up from germline, CDR1 is SNHLY and CDR2 is FYNNEI. There are 12 residues in the CDR3. V gave up 7 bases and J gave up 7 bases; unmatched junction bases: 4. The CDR3 sequence is CASKVGGNEQFF. The CDR3 DNA is TGTGCCAGCAAAGTCGGGGGGAATGAGCAGTTCTTC.

The CDR3 bases are TGTGCCACCAGCAGGGGAGAGGGGTATGGCTACACCTTC. This gives the protein CATSRGEGYGYTF. This chain joins TRBV15 and TRBJ1-2, with D maybe TRBD1 (5 bases). CDR3 length: 13 residues. CDR1 LNHNV and CDR2 YYDKDF come from the germline V gene (reference sequence). V lost 3 bases to trimming and J lost 5 bases, with 10 bases between them.

The V call is TRBV9, the J call TRBJ1-2; no definite D call. V lost 4 bases to trimming and J lost 8 bases, with 9 bases between them. The CDR3 is 11 amino acids. From germline, CDR1 is SGDLS and CDR2 YYNGEE. The CDR3 here is CASSPSAGYTF. In DNA form, the CDR3 reads TGTGCCAGCAGCCCTTCCGCGGGCTACACCTTC.

This sequence joins TRBV9 and TRBJ2-2, with D possibly matching TRBD1 (6 bases). The V and J ends lost 0 bases and 2 bases respectively, with 8 bases between them. The CDR3 totals 15 residues. The germline V gene encodes CDR1 SGDLS and CDR2 YYNGEE. CDR3 protein: CASSVDRANTGELFF. Written as DNA, the CDR3 is TGTGCCAGCAGCGTAGACAGGGCCAACACCGGGGAGCTGTTTTTT.

CDR3 in DNA: TGCAGCGCAGGTGACGGGGGCCCGCAAAAACTGTTTTTT. It translates to CSAGDGGPQKLFF. The rearrangement links TRBV29-1 to TRBJ1-4, with a tentative D call TRBD1 (6 bases). The CDR3 totals 13 residues. The V gene's germline CDR1 is SQVTM and CDR2 ANQGSEA. Deletions cut 7 bases from V and 9 bases from J, with 18 bases between.

This clonotype has just one count. The chain uses TRBV7-7 and TRBJ2-5, with a weak D call TRBD2 (5 bases). The germline V and J ends were trimmed by 5 bases and 5 bases, with 18 bases remaining between them. The germline gives CDR1 SSHAT, CDR2 FNYEAQ (reference sequence). The CDR3 sequence is 15 residues long. In nucleotides, the CDR3 is TGTGCCAGCAGCCCCGGGCGGGTAGCTGAGGAGACCCAGTACTTC. Residues: CASSPGRVAEETQYF.

J is TRBJ1-2 and V is TRBV9, with D maybe TRBD1 (6 bases). CDR3 length: 13 amino acids. V shed 1 base and J shed 5 bases, with 9 bases lying between them. The V gene's germline CDR1 is SGDLS and CDR2 YYNGEE. The CDR3 DNA follows: TGTGCCAGCAGCGTAACAGGGACATATGGCTACACCTTC. It encodes CASSVTGTYGYTF.

The rearrangement joins TRBV3-1 to TRBJ1-2, with D possibly TRBD1 on 5 matching bases. Germline V gene data show CDR1 as LGHDT and CDR2 as YNNKEL (reference sequence). Trimming pared 8 bases from V and 3 bases from J, leaving 10 bases between. There are 12 residues in the CDR3. CDR3 residues: CASLGHDYGYTF. The CDR3, as DNA: TGTGCCAGCTTAGGACACGACTATGGCTACACCTTC.

The V call is TRBV29-1, the J call TRBJ2-3, with 9 bases lining up with TRBD2. Looked up from germline, CDR1 is SQVTM and CDR2 is ANQGSEA. The CDR3 sequence is 11 residues long. V gave up 4 bases and J gave up 13 bases; unmatched junction bases: 6. CDR3 sequence: CSVVVAGVEYF. Here the CDR3 DNA reads TGCAGCGTTGTCGTAGCGGGGGTGGAGTATTTT.

This chain connects TRBV19 to TRBJ2-4, with D hard to call. This CDR3 is 14 amino acids long. Germline CDR1 and CDR2: LNHDA and SQIVND (reference sequence). V dropped 5 bases and J dropped 1 base, with 9 bases sitting between them. The CDR3 spells CASSAPEAKNIQYF. The CDR3, as DNA: TGTGCCAGTAGTGCCCCGGAGGCCAAAAACATTCAGTACTTC. Full variable domain (rest looked up from reference TRBV19 and TRBJ2-4): DGGITQSPKYLFRKEGQNVTLSCEQNLNHDAMYWYRQDPGQGLRLIYYSQIVNDFQKGDIAEGYSVSREKKESFPLTVTSAQKNPTAFYLCASSAPEAKNIQYFGAGTRLSVL.